This T cell receptor beta chain was sequenced in a study of blood T cell repertoires in COVID-19 (TCRdb year 2020). Background on the whole study: Samples covering the acute and convalescent phases of COVID-19 were provided by collaborators in the United States, Italy and Spain. The material from the prospective study consisted of cDNA or gDNA derived from T cells, B-cell-depleted T cells, or PBMCs. The dataset comprised deeply sampled blood TCRbeta repertoires from subjects exposed to, actively infected with, or recovered from COVID-19. The repertoires were made available in a free public database intended to serve as a resource for research on the immune response to SARS-CoV-2. The samples were drawn from two sources: the first 160 participants of the ongoing ImmuneRACE study, and 950 to 1,500 subjects contributed by 6 global collaborators. A de-identified subject ID, COVID-19 status, age in years and sex were almost always included in the sample metadata. Where HLA class I and class II types were available, the types were taken from metadata supplied by the sample provider, not from assay-based typing.

Participants in the prospective study were aged about 18 to 89 years, lived in more than 20 United States geographic areas, and enrolled through a virtual design. In the prospective study, participants were assigned to cohorts based on the clinical history participants reported in a screening survey and a study questionnaire. Recovered participants in ImmuneRACE Cohort 3 were defined as having two consecutive negative NP/OP PCR tests, clearance from a healthcare professional, or resolution of symptoms. Mobile phlebotomists in the prospective study collected whole blood, serum and a nasopharyngeal or oropharyngeal swab from every participant. Prospective study participants could optionally give additional blood draws and questionnaires over an approximately two-month period. Before DNA extraction, prospective study blood samples were shipped either frozen or at room temperature. The immunoSEQ Assay, a bias-controlled multiplex PCR, was used to amplify TCRbeta CDR3 regions from genomic DNA. The authors processed their data as follows. The number of nucleated cells in each sample was estimated by amplification of reference gene primers within the assay. Sequence reads were collapsed and filtered to measure the absolute abundance of every unique TCRbeta CDR3 rearrangement. Productive Simpson clonality was computed per sample as the square root of Simpson's diversity index over productive rearrangements. This immuneACCESS table, as held by TCRdb, lists in-frame sequences with V and J called but not all clones. Of the missing ones, under half trace to an unresolved V gene in checked studies; the others have no known cause. V and J calls and clone size follow that table, whereas D and trimming were derived from the DNA. The table for this sample lists 200,000 to 250,000 clones; 88% of them were counted only once. The ten largest clonotypes hold about 2.6% of the sample.

The CDR1 and CDR2 encoded by the germline V gene are SGHRS and YFSETQ. The CDR3 has 17 amino acids, counting the end cysteine and phenylalanine. Of the read, only the CDR3 DNA is kept; its 51 bases are in frame from base 1. Germline trimming amounts to 1 base on V and 1 base on J, with 10 as the count of junction bases outside the gene matches. The research as a whole found: Clinical and demographic metadata were provided uncurated, with the amount varying by source and participant.

As for this clone: Its antigen specificity is not known. Nothing much larger sits one base from this clone, and base qualities are not available.

The chain links TRBV5-1 with TRBJ1-1; TRBD1 aligns with 7 central bases. Specimen: PBMCs or T cells enriched from blood (not recorded which). This sequence originates from a woman aged 25 to 39 who had recovered from COVID-19. The base sequence is TGCGCCAGCAGCTTGCCACAGGGGCAATTTAGGAACACTGAAGCTTTCTTT. Translated, it gives CASSLPQGQFRNTEAFF.